This entry describes one T cell receptor beta chain. This clone has just a few counts. No cognate antigen has been identified for it. One base away there is no much larger clone; base qualities are not given. The sample belongs to a study of cytomegalovirus exposure and HLA in healthy donors (TCRdb year 2017). Regarding the complete study: An earlier analysis of roughly 630 of the donors reported 250 to 300 Gb of sequence data and about 100 million unique TCR beta sequences from around 200 million T cells. Around 330 gigabases of sequencing data and around 88 million unique TCR sequences made up an early release that covered approximately 620 HLA-typed donors. Of the roughly 390 genotyped donors, 65% to 90% were placed in the genetic ancestry cluster associated with self-reported Caucasian donors. The study aimed to test whether signatures of past pathogen exposure could be identified by cataloging public T cell receptors. The study used immunosequencing to profile the T cell repertoires of approximately 650 subjects and linked those repertoires to cytomegalovirus serostatus. A separate validation cohort of over a hundred different subjects was used in addition to the roughly 720-subject first cohort. The study combined high-throughput TCR immunosequencing, statistical association of individual TCRs with disease status, and machine learning to predict cytomegalovirus infection status. A later analysis re-analyzed previously published TCR beta repertoires from 666 donors and added high-resolution HLA genotyping to study TCR occurrence patterns. Rather than drawing on any new phenotypic data, the later analysis identified candidate immune exposures from TCR beta sequences and the way those sequences occurred across donors. In an earlier analysis of a few hundred of the donors, high-throughput TCR beta sequencing was used to judge whether each TCR beta V gene segment behaved as functional or pseudogenic. Alongside the repertoire data, information on donor age, sex, ethnicity and CMV serostatus was compiled. A later genetic analysis took genome-wide SNP genotypes for about 65% of the 666 donors and used that subset as a discovery cohort. All discovery cohort repertoires had been generated on a single sequencing platform. HLA typing covered class I and class II loci at four-digit resolution. Typing coverage differed by locus: A, B, C, DRB1 and DQB1 were typed in about 629-630 donors, DQA1 in about 560, DPA1 in some 610, and DPB1 in 400 to 490. Roughly five DR-DQ haplotypes were treated as single units for association and clustering because of strong linkage in the cohort. Among roughly 400 genotyped donors of the cohort, an average of approximately 200,000 unique TCR beta nucleotide sequences was sequenced per donor, of which 15% to 20% were non-productive. Results and caveats for the whole study, not just this receptor: Assigning TCR associations to individual alleles was difficult when HLA alleles, especially DR and DQ, strongly co-occurred. A later genetic analysis associated a missense DCLRE1C variant with V-gene and J-gene trimming of TCR beta chains, and an independent cohort replicated the association. Because counts were too low, about 15 rarely observed V segments, including chromosome 9 orphons, were left out of the earlier analysis of a few hundred of the donors. Compared with the roughly 670-donor mean, donors in an Asian-associated ancestry cluster had fewer N-insertions in productive TCRs, according to a later genetic analysis. The only immune exposure information available for the cohort was CMV serostatus. An earlier analysis of some 590 of the donors showed that most TCR beta V segments appeared in productive rearrangements either about 87% or about 30% of the time, which broadly matched IMGT annotations. The cohort was sequenced for TCR beta chains only, and without alpha or paired-chain data the features that could be detected were limited. In vitro tests confirmed that three of the cytomegalovirus-associated TCR beta chains recognize cytomegalovirus antigens. A further reported finding was that TCR beta sequences accurately predicted the HLA-A and HLA-B alleles for most subjects in the first cohort. Across donors, most TCR sequences were observed very rarely, whereas some public TCRs were present in many individuals. A cluster of highly shared sequence variants was judged likely to represent a technical artifact of the sequencing pipeline. HLA typing was unavailable for some donors at each locus, so association tests used only the typed subset. According to the authors, the approach could potentially be generalized to other disease states and immunological phenotypes. A later analysis found that TCR association rates varied across HLA loci, with DRB1 alleles showing the most associated TCRs and HLA-C alleles the fewest. A later analysis found that most CMV-associated TCR beta chains appeared HLA-restricted, with HLA associations seemingly driven largely by CMV exposure. The classifier was reported to diagnose cytomegalovirus status with high specificity and sensitivity in both the original and validation cohorts. Linkage disequilibrium might explain the correlated functional status among segregating V segments, but an unknown experimental factor could not be ruled out. In a later analysis, several top co-occurrence clusters were reported to appear linked to parvovirus B19, influenza, CMV and Epstein-Barr virus. A later analysis found that HLA-associated TCR beta chains were more clonally expanded and had lower generation probabilities than equally common non-associated chains. Presence/absence analyses assumed roughly uniform sequencing depth across donors, an assumption that may not hold. In the study, approximately 160 TCR beta chains were listed as associated with cytomegalovirus. A later analysis associated approximately 17,000 TCR beta sequences with specific HLA alleles at a false discovery rate of 0.05. Some IMGT-functional V segments, including TRBV6-2 and TRBV6-3, could not be told apart with the 87-base-pair reads, so those segments were excluded.

Receptors were amplified or captured by the immunoSEQ multiplex PCR assay. The multiplex PCR relied on a mix of 60 forward primers for TCR Vbeta segments and 13 reverse primers for TCR Jbeta segments. Amplification of the CDR3 region of rearranged TCR beta genes was performed with a multiplex PCR assay on genomic DNA. The amplified TCR beta libraries were sequenced on the Illumina HiSeq System as 87-base-pair reads. As for the authors' bioinformatics: In a later analysis, tens of millions of unique TCR beta chains were counted across the approximately 670 repertoires, and around 10 million of these chains were shared by at least two donors. Raw reads were error-corrected and collapsed into unique sequences with a nearest-neighbor algorithm that merged closely related sequences to remove PCR and sequencing errors. V, D and J gene segments were assigned by aligning CDR3 sequences to IMGT reference sequences. For a sequence to be retained, a match of at least six nucleotides was required to both a V gene segment and a J gene segment. Rearrangements were classified as productive when the CDR3 lacked stop codons and remained in frame with V and J, and all other rearrangements were classified as non-productive. Following IMGT convention, CDR3 was defined as the stretch from the second conserved V-encoded cysteine to the conserved J-encoded phenylalanine. The earlier analysis of fewer than 700 of the donors excluded sequences that lacked an unambiguous match to a single V gene segment. In an earlier analysis of 587 of the donors, a V segment was called functional when productive rearrangements were above 56.7%, and segregating when the standard deviation between donors exceeded 5%. A statistical classification framework was built to diagnose cytomegalovirus status from the catalog of TCR beta chain sequences. In a later analysis, TCR nucleotide sequences were compared against IMGT/GENE-DB human TR gene sequences so that V and J genes could be assigned. A later analysis assigned CDR3 sequences and most-parsimonious VDJ recombination scenarios with the TCRdist pipeline. In a later analysis, each TCR beta chain was defined by its CDR3 amino acid sequence together with its V-gene family, and reads lacking a unique V-gene family were excluded. A later analysis removed 592 highly shared, low-generation-probability nucleotide sequences to deal with suspected cross-contamination and a sequencing artifact. A later analysis calculated a clonal expansion index for each public chain from normalized within-repertoire ranks of inferred template counts. A later analysis computed generation probabilities with a VDJ recombination model fitted to out-of-frame rearrangements, and checked the results against IGoR. In a later analysis, hypergeometric tests were used to score TCR-TCR, TCR-HLA and TCR-CMV co-occurrence, with a repertoire-size bias correction applied to TCR pairs. To estimate false discovery rates, a later analysis permuted the HLA or CMV assignments 20 times. In a later analysis, co-occurring TCRs were grouped with DBSCAN, and TCRdist sequence similarity was added when clustering was performed within HLA-allele-positive subsets. For co-occurrence clustering, repertoires with fewer than 30,000 or more than 120,000 public chains were excluded, along with five repertoires with anomalous nucleotide sharing. TCRdb re-hosts the immuneACCESS table, in-frame sequences only. Its copies lack some clones; in the studies checked, an unresolved V gene accounts for under half of them, and the cause for the rest is not known. V and J calls and clone size are as listed in that table; D and trimming were resolved from the DNA. The sample table contains 75,000 to 100,000 clones; only one count was recorded for approximately 74% of them. The leading ten clones occupy less than 15% of the sample.

The germline V gene supplies CDR1 MDHEN and CDR2 SYDVKM. Trimming leaves V shorter by 6 bases and J shorter by 6 bases, with the junction holding 5 bases beyond the gene matches. There are 15 amino acids in the CDR3, from cysteine to phenylalanine inclusive. Only the CDR3 portion is preserved as DNA: 45 bases, with reading frame beginning at the first base. The cohort comprised under 700 healthy bone marrow donors. At the time of sampling, every cohort member was nominally healthy, though immune exposures that went unrecorded were likely present. The donor tested CMV seropositive and was one of the 289 seropositive cohort members. Each donor provided a peripheral blood sample, and peripheral blood mononuclear cells were used for TCR beta sequencing. Genomic DNA extraction from the blood cell samples was performed with the Qiagen DNeasy Blood Extraction Kit.

The chain joins TRBV28 to TRBJ2-1; the junction holds 13 bases that match TRBD2. The TCR sequence derives from a woman between 65 and 79 years old in good health and CMV-seropositive. Sequencing was performed on PBMCs. The CDR3 is CASRRTSGSRNEQFF. The nucleotide sequence reads TGTGCCAGCAGGAGGACTAGCGGGAGTCGCAATGAGCAGTTCTTC.